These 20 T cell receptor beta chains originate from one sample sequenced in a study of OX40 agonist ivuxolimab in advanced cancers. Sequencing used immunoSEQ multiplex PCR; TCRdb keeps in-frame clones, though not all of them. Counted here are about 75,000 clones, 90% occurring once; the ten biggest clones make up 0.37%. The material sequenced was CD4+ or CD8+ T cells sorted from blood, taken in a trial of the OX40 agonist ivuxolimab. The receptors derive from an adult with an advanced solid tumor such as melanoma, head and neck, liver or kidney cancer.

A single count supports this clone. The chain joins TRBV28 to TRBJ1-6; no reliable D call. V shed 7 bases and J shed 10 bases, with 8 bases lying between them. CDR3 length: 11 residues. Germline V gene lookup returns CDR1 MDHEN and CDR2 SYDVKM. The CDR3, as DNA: TGTGCCAGCAATTATGAATCACCCCTCCACTTT. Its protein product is CASNYESPLHF. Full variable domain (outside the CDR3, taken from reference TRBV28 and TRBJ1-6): DVKVTQSSRYLVKRTGEKVFLECVQDMDHENMFWYRQDPGLGLRLIYFSYDVKMKEKGDIPEGYSVSREKKERFSLILESASTNQTSMYLCASNYESPLHFGNGTRLTVT.

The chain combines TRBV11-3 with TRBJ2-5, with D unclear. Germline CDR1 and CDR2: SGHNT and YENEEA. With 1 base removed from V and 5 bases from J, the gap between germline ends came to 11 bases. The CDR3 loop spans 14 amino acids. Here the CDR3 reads CASSLVGLGETQYF. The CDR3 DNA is TGTGCCAGCAGCTTAGTCGGCCTGGGGGAGACCCAGTACTTC.

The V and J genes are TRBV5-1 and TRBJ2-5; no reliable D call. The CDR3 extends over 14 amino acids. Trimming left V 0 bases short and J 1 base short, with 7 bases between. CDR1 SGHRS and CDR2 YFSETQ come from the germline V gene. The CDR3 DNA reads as TGCGCCAGCAGCTTGGGGGCAGTCCAAGAGACCCAGTACTTC. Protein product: CASSLGAVQETQYF.

For the CDR3, the DNA is TGTGCCAGCGTGGGGCAGTTAACCGGGGAGCTGTTTTTT. Encoded protein: CASVGQLTGELFF. This chain links TRBV5-5 with TRBJ2-2; D possibly corresponds to TRBD1 (5 bases). Germline V lookup: CDR1 SGHKS, CDR2 YYEKEE (reference sequence). This CDR3 has 13 amino acids. V lost 7 bases and J 5 bases, leaving 12 bases between the germline ends. Full variable domain (remainder filled in from reference TRBV5-5 and TRBJ2-2): DAGVTQSPTHLIKTRGQQVTLRCSPISGHKSVSWYQQVLGQGPQFIFQYYEKEERGRGNFPDRFSARQFPNYSSELNVNALLLGDSALYLCASVGQLTGELFFGEGSRLTVL.

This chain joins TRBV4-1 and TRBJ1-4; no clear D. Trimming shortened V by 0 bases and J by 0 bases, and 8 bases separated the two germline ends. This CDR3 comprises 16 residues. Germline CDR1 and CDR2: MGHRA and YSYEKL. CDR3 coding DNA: TGCGCCAGCAGCCAAGAAAAGGCAGCAACTAATGAAAAACTGTTTTTT. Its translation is CASSQEKAATNEKLFF.

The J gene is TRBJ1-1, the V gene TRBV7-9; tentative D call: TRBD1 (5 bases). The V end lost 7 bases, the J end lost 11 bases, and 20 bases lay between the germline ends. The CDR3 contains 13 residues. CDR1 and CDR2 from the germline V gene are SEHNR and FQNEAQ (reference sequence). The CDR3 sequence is CASTVSGGTEAFF. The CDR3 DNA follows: TGTGCCAGCACCGTCTCTGGGGGGACGGAGGCTTTCTTT.

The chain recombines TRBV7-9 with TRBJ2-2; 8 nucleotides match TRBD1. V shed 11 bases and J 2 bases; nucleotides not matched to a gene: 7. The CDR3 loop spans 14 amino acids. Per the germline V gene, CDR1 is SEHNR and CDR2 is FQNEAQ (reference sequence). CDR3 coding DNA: TGTGCCCGCTCCGGGACAGGCAACACCGGGGAGCTGTTTTTT. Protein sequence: CARSGTGNTGELFF.

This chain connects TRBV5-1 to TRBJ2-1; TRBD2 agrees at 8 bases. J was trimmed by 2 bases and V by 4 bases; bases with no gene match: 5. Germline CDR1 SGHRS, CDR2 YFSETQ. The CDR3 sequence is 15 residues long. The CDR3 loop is CASSQSSGAYNEQFF. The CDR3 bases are TGCGCCAGCAGCCAAAGTAGCGGGGCCTACAATGAGCAGTTCTTC.

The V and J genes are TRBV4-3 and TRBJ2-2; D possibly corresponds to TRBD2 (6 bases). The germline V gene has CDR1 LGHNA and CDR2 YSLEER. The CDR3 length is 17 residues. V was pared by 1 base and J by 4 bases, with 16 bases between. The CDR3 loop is CASSQGWYGGRTGELFF. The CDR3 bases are TGCGCCAGCAGCCAAGGCTGGTACGGAGGGCGCACCGGGGAGCTGTTTTTT.

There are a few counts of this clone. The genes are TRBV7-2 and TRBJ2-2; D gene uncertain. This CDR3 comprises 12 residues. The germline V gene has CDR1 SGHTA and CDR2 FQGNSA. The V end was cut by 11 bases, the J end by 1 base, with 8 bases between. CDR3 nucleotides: TGTGCCCAACGCGTGAACACCGGGGAGCTGTTTTTT. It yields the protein CAQRVNTGELFF.

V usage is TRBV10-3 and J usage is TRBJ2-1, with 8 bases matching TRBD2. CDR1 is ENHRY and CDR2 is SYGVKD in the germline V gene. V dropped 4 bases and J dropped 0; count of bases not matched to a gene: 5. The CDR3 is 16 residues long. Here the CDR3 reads CAISGSAGASYNEQFF. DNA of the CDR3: TGTGCCATCAGTGGTTCAGCGGGAGCCTCCTACAATGAGCAGTTCTTC.

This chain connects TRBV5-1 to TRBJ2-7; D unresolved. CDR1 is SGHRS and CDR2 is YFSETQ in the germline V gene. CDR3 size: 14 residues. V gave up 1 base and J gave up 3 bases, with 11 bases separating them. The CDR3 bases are TGCGCCAGCAGCTTGATCGACTCGGGCTACGAGCAGTACTTC. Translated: CASSLIDSGYEQYF.

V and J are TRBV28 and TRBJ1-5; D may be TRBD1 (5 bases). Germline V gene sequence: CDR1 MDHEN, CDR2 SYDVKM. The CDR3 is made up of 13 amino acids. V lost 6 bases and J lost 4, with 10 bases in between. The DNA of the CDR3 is TGTGCCAGCAGAATCGACAGTAATCAGCCCCAGCATTTT. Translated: CASRIDSNQPQHF.

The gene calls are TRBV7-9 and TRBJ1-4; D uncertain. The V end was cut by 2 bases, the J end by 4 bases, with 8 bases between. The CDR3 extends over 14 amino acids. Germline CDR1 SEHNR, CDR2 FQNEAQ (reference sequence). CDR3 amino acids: CASSLQEGNEKLFF. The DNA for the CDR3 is TGTGCCAGCAGCTTACAGGAGGGTAATGAAAAACTGTTTTTT. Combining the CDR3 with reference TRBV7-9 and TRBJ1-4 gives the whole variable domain DTGVSQNPRHKITKRGQNVTFRCDPISEHNRLYWYRQTLGQGPEFLTYFQNEAQLEKSRLLSDRFSAERPKGSFSTLEIQRTEQGDSAMYLCASSLQEGNEKLFFGSGTQLSVL.

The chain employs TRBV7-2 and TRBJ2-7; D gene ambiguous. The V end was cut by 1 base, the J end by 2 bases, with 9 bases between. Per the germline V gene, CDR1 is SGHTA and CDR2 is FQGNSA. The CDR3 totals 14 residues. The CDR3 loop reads CASSLDSSAYEQYF. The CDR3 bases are TGTGCCAGCAGCTTAGATTCCTCGGCCTACGAGCAGTACTTC.

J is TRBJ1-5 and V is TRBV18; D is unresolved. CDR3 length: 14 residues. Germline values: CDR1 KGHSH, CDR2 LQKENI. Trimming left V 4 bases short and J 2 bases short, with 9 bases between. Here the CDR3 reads CASSQQQGNQPQHF. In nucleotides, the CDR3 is TGTGCCAGCTCACAACAGCAGGGCAATCAGCCCCAGCATTTT.

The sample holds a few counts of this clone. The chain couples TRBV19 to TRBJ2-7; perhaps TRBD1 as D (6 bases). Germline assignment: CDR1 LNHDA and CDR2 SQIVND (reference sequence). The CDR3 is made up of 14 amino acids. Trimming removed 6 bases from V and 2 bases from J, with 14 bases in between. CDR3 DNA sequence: TGTGCCAGTAGCCGGGACACCGCTCCCTACGAGCAGTACTTC. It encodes CASSRDTAPYEQYF.

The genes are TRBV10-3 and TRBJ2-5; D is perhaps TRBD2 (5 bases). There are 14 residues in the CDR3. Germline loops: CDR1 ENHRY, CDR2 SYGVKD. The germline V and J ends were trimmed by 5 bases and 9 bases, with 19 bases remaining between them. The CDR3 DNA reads TGTGCCATCAGTCAGGTCCTTCAAGACGGGGCCCAGTACTTC. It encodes CAISQVLQDGAQYF.

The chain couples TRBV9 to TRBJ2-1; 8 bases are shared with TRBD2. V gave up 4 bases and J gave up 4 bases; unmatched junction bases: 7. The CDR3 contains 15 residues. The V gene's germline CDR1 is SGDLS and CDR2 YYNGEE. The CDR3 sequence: CASSLSGINYNEQFF. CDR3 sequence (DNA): TGTGCCAGCAGCCTTAGCGGGATTAATTACAATGAGCAGTTCTTC.

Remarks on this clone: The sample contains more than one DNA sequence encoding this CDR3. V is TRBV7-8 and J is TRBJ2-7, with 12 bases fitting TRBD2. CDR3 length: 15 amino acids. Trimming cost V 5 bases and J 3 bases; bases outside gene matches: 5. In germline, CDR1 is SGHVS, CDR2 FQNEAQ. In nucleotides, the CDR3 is TGTGCCAGCAGCCTCGGACTAGCGGGAAACTACGAGCAGTACTTC. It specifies CASSLGLAGNYEQYF.